This T cell receptor (beta chain) was obtained from a study of T-cell memory formation after mild COVID-19. Across the whole study: TCR clusters were largely donor specific. Findings and limits, study-wide: Cross-reactive memory apparently joined, as some responding clones appeared in pre-infection memory.

Germline CDR1 is MGHDK and CDR2 is SYGVNS. The CDR3 totals 15 residues. V was pared by 7 bases and J by 2 bases, with 8 bases of the junction left unmatched. This clonotype was counted only a few times. Its antigen is not identified. A 5'RACE reaction primed in the constant segment made cDNA libraries of TCR alpha and TCR beta, and these carried sample barcodes and UMIs. TCRdb re-derived calls from the 5' RACE reads in MiXCR, one entry per CDR3 protein. Of around 390,000 distinct CDR3 sequences in the sample, 16% were seen once. Sequencing used PBMCs or a T cell subset sorted from them (not recorded which). This TCR was sampled from a man between 18 and 29 years old who had mild COVID-19 (a few samples of this study predate the infection). Cell type and time point are not known. The gene calls are TRBV25-1 and TRBJ2-5; 9 positions agree with TRBD2. The DNA of the CDR3 is TGTGCCAGCACACCGGGACTAGCCCAACAAGAGACCCAGTACTTC. As protein: CASTPGLAQQETQYF.